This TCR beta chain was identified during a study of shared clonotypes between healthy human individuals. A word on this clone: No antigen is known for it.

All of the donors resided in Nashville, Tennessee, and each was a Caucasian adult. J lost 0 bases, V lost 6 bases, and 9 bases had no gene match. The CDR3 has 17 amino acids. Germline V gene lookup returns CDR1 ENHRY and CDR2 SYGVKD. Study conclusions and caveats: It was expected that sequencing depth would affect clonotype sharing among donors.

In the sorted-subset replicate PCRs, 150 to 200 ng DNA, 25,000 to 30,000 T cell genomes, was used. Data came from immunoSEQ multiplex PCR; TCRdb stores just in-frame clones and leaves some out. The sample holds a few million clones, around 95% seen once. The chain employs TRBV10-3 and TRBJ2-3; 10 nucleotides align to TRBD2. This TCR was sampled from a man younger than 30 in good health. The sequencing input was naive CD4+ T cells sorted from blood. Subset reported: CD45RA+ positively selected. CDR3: CAISPTSGRPSTDTQYF. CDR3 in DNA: TGTGCCATCAGCCCGACTAGCGGGCGGCCTAGCACAGATACGCAGTATTTT.